The rows below give T cell receptor beta chains drawn from one sample of a study of T cell responses to AZD1222 COVID-19 vaccine. This table comes from immunoSEQ multiplex PCR, and its TCRdb copy is limited to in-frame clones, with some not included. In the table there are roughly 160,000 clones, about nine tenths of which are singletons. Sequenced here: peripheral blood, sampled on day 0 of AZD1222 vaccination. These receptors were collected from an adult in good health. CDR3s include the opening cysteine and the closing phenylalanine or tryptophan. The order of the fields is clone size, V gene, D gene, J gene, CDR3 DNA, CDR3 protein. D genes are given only for firm matches. Expanded clones get a size class; other rows say once, few or many, or leave the size out.

-,TRBV7-3,-,TRBJ2-2,TGTGCCAGCAGCTTGGACAGGAACACCGGGGAGCTGTTTTTT,CASSLDRNTGELFF
-,TRBV10-3,TRBD1,TRBJ2-2,TGTGCCATCAGTGAAGGTCCAGGGGGTGCTTTGACCGGGGAGCTGTTTTTT,CAISEGPGGALTGELFF
few,TRBV5-6,-,TRBJ2-7,TGTGCCAGCAGCTTGCGAGGGGGGGGCTACGAGCAGTACTTC,CASSLRGGGYEQYF
-,TRBV19,-,TRBJ1-3,TGTGCCAGTAGTATAAAGGACAGCACCTCTGGAAACACCATATATTTT,CASSIKDSTSGNTIYF
-,TRBV5-1,TRBD1,TRBJ2-7,TGCGCCAGCAGCTTCTGGACAGGTGGGGAATTTGAAGAGCAGTACTTC,CASSFWTGGEFEEQYF
-,TRBV3-1/TRBV3-2,TRBD1,TRBJ1-2,TGTGCCAGCAGCCATGCCGGGACAGGTCGATTCTATGGCTACACCTTC,CASSHAGTGRFYGYTF
-,TRBV27,TRBD2,TRBJ2-1,TGTGCCAGCAGCCCGGGGCTAGCGGGGGGGAGCTCCTACAATGAGCAGTTCTTC,CASSPGLAGGSSYNEQFF
-,TRBV2,-,TRBJ2-1,TGTGCCAGCAGTGATTTAGGAGGGCAGTTCTTC,CASSDLGGQFF
-,TRBV5-4,TRBD2,TRBJ2-7,TGTGCCAGCAGCTTGGCCGGCGCGGGAGTTATCTACGAGCAGTACTTC,CASSLAGAGVIYEQYF
-,TRBV3-1/TRBV3-2,TRBD2,TRBJ2-7,TGTGCCAGCAGCCAAGCGGGACTATCCTACGAGCAGTACTTC,CASSQAGLSYEQYF
-,TRBV10-3,-,TRBJ1-1,TGTGCCATCAGCCAGACTCTGCCTGGAGCTTTCTTT,CAISQTLPGAFF
-,TRBV19,TRBD1,TRBJ2-2,TGTGCCAGTATCAGCAGGACAGGGAACACCGGGGAGCTGTTTTTT,CASISRTGNTGELFF
-,TRBV6-6,-,TRBJ1-5,TGTGCCAGCAGTTGGGCTTCCAATCAGCCCCAGCATTTT,CASSWASNQPQHF
-,TRBV2,-,TRBJ2-5,TGTGCCAGCAGTGAGGGAGAGACCCAGTACTTC,CASSEGETQYF
-,TRBV19,TRBD1,TRBJ1-5,TGTGCCAGCGGGGGAACAGGGGAAGGTAGCAATCAGCCCCAGCATTTT,CASGGTGEGSNQPQHF
-,TRBV18,-,TRBJ2-5,TGTGCCAGCTCACCCCTAGCACAAGAGACCCAGTACTTC,CASSPLAQETQYF
-,TRBV19,-,TRBJ2-6,TGTGCCAGTACCCTCCTGGGCGCGAGGGGGGCCAACGTCCTGACTTTC,CASTLLGARGANVLTF
-,TRBV24-1,-,TRBJ2-5,TGTGCCACCAGTGACCACCCCACCCGTAGGACCCAGTACTTC,CATSDHPTRRTQYF
-,TRBV5-4,-,TRBJ2-7,TGTGCCAGCAGCTCCGGGAGTGGCTACGAGCAGTACTTC,CASSSGSGYEQYF
-,TRBV7-2,-,TRBJ1-4,TGTGCCAGCAGCTTAATGAGTGGAACTAATGAAAAACTGTTTTTT,CASSLMSGTNEKLFF
-,TRBV11-2,-,TRBJ2-1,TGTGCCAGCAGCTTATCTGATGCTTTAGGGAATGAGCAGTTCTTC,CASSLSDALGNEQFF
-,TRBV4-2,-,TRBJ2-7,TGTGCCAGCAGCCAAGCCTCCGGACTCCGCCGTGGGGAGCAGTACTTC,CASSQASGLRRGEQYF
once,TRBV4-2,-,TRBJ2-7,TGTGCCAGCAGCCAAGTTAACCCCGCCTACGAGCAGTACTTC,CASSQVNPAYEQYF
-,TRBV7-3,TRBD2,TRBJ2-3,TGTGCCAGCAGCTTGGGGCGGGAGGGCCCCGATACGCAGTATTTT,CASSLGREGPDTQYF
-,TRBV5-5,-,TRBJ1-5,TGTGCCAGCAGCCAAGGATTCTCTCAGCCCCAGCATTTT,CASSQGFSQPQHF
once,TRBV24-1,-,TRBJ1-5,TGTGCCGCCCGAGGAACAGGGAAGATCACCTCGCCCCAGCATTTT,CAARGTGKITSPQHF
-,TRBV27,-,TRBJ1-1,TGTGCCAGCAGTACCCGACAGGACCTCAACACTGAAGCTTTCTTT,CASSTRQDLNTEAFF
-,TRBV7-6,TRBD1,TRBJ2-2,TGTGCCAGCAGCTCAGACAGGGCGAACACCGGGGAGCTGTTTTTT,CASSSDRANTGELFF
-,TRBV7-9,-,TRBJ1-2,TGTGCCAGCAGCTTAGTATCGGTGGCAGGGAGGTACACCTTC,CASSLVSVAGRYTF
-,TRBV7-8,-,TRBJ1-2,TGTGCCAGCAGCTCCCAGGGGATCTACTATGGCTACACCTTC,CASSSQGIYYGYTF
-,TRBV15,-,TRBJ1-1,TGTGCCACCAGCAGCGGCAGGGGAGTGTCTGAAGCTTTCTTT,CATSSGRGVSEAFF